This T cell receptor beta chain was documented in a study of fetal regulatory T cell absence and autoimmunity. The CDR3 contains 14 residues. Germline V gene sequence: CDR1 MNHEY, CDR2 SVGAGI. V trimming: 6 bases; J trimming: 3 bases; junction bases outside the gene matches: 8. This was a survey-level run. This table comes from immunoSEQ multiplex PCR, and its TCRdb copy is limited to in-frame clones, with some not included. The sample has approximately 94,000 clones, around 72% seen once; the top ten hold 2%. The chain employs TRBV6-5 and TRBJ2-7; TRBD1 agrees at 7 bases. Sequencing was done on a sample of pancreas tissue. The sequence came from a male donor with IPEX syndrome. CDR3 sequence: CASSPYDRDYEQYF. CDR3 in DNA: TGTGCCAGCAGCCCATACGACAGGGACTACGAGCAGTACTTC.